The source of this TCR beta chain is a study of T cell repertoires in cytomegalovirus infection. This clonotype was seen ten or more times. The V gene's germline CDR1 is MDHEN and CDR2 SYDVKM. Trimming cost V 6 bases and J 6 bases, with 14 bases left between them. The CDR3 runs to 14 residues. TCRdb independently ran MiXCR on the reads; one entry per CDR3 protein. Seen here are 200,000 to 250,000 distinct CDR3 sequences, under 25% observed once, and the top ten hold around a sixth. The chain employs TRBV28 and TRBJ1-4, with a possible D match to TRBD1 (6 bases). Specimen: CD8+ T cells from PBMCs. The receptor's source is a human donor in good health (CMV status not recorded). Some clones in this sample may be carry-over from other donors' samples. CDR3 residues: CASSPPDRDEKLFF. The CDR3 DNA reads as TGTGCCAGCAGCCCCCCGGACAGAGATGAAAAACTGTTTTTT.